This T cell receptor beta chain was found in a study of blood T cell repertoires in COVID-19. Across the study: The study drew acute and convalescent COVID-19 samples from the United States, Italy and Spain. The cDNA or gDNA used as material had been derived from T cells, B-cell-depleted T cells, or PBMCs.

As for this clone: One end of the junction is discordant with germline, which a read error may explain.

The CDR3 loop spans 15 amino acids. Germline CDR1 is MNHNS and CDR2 is SASEGT. In the original processing: How many nucleated cells were present was estimated from reference gene primer amplification. Generated by immunoSEQ multiplex PCR, the TCRdb table keeps only in-frame clones and is missing some. V and J calls and clone size are copied from that table; D and trimming were computed from the DNA. The data contain about 87,000 clones, about 87% of them singletons. Specimen: peripheral blood. The sequence was obtained from a man aged 35-49 years with acute or convalescent COVID-19. The chain carries TRBV6-1 and TRBJ2-1, with 11 nucleotides matching TRBD2. CDR3 in DNA: TGTGCCAGCAGCGAAGGGACTAGCGGAAACAATGAGCAGTTCTTC. Translation gives CASSEGTSGNNEQFF.